The source of this T cell receptor (beta chain) is a study of T-cell reconstitution after alpha-beta-depleted transplantation in children. Germline V gene lookup returns CDR1 LNHNV and CDR2 YYDKDF (reference sequence). V lost 0 bases to trimming and J lost 0 bases; unmatched junction nucleotides: 4. The CDR3 contains 16 residues. Preparation of the TCRbeta library used unique molecular identifiers. TCRdb independently ran MiXCR on the PCR reads; one entry per CDR3 protein. The sample shows around 680,000 distinct CDR3 sequences, approximately 16% of them seen only once. In its sample, this clonotype was seen many times.

The V call is TRBV15, the J call TRBJ2-7, with 8 bases matching TRBD1. The clonotype originates from a human donor who donated a stem cell graft to a child with acute myeloid leukemia. This material consisted of PBMCs from the stem cell graft donor, taken from the stem cell graft. CDR3 in amino acids: CATSRDPGQVSYEQYF. CDR3 sequence (DNA): TGTGCCACCAGCAGAGATCCGGGACAGGTCTCCTACGAGCAGTACTTC.